This T cell receptor (beta chain) was obtained from a study of T cell repertoires in cytomegalovirus infection. This clonotype was recorded many times. Its antigen is as yet unknown. TCRdb redid the calling of the reads with MiXCR, one entry per CDR3 protein. Of a few hundred thousand distinct CDR3 sequences listed, roughly 25% are singletons. This TCR came from a human donor in good health (CMV status not recorded). Some clones in this sample may be carry-over from other donors' samples. This sample comprised cultured PBMCs, obtained from culture after CMV antigen stimulation.

CDR3 DNA: TGTGCCAGCAGAAGGGACAGCGGGAGTGTCGAGACCCAGTACTTC. Its translation: CASRRDSGSVETQYF. The chain couples TRBV7-2 to TRBJ2-5; a possible D gene is TRBD2 (8 bases). V dropped 6 bases and J dropped 5 bases, with 19 bases sitting between them. Germline CDR1 reads SGHTA; CDR2 reads FQGNSA. The CDR3 spans 15 residues.